This T cell receptor (beta chain) originates from a study of T-cell memory formation after mild COVID-19. This CDR3 spans 12 amino acids. Trimming stripped 5 bases from V and 6 bases from J, with 7 bases between. CDR1 LNHDA and CDR2 SQIVND come from the germline V gene (reference sequence). General study results and limits: Clones that got smaller from day 15 to 85 had even CD4/CD8, while clones growing later tipped toward CD4+. Prior to infection, memory already included some responding clones, suggesting cross-reactive memory joined.

This clonotype was seen once. Its antigen remains unidentified. TCRdb used MiXCR to reprocess the 5' RACE reads, holding one entry per CDR3 protein. This sample has under 300,000 distinct CDR3 sequences; 15% to 20% occur once, and the top ten carry 3% to 4.5%. The chain uses TRBV19 and TRBJ1-4; D remains unclear. The clonotype was recovered from a man younger than 35 who had mild COVID-19 (a few samples of this study predate the infection). Cell type and time point are not known. Input material: PBMCs or a T cell subset sorted from them (not recorded which). CDR3: CASSDPYEKLFF. For the CDR3, the DNA is TGTGCCAGTAGTGACCCGTATGAAAAACTGTTTTTT.